This TCR beta chain was captured in a study of blood T cell repertoires in COVID-19. The overall study: Acute-phase and convalescent COVID-19 samples originated in the United States, Italy and Spain. The cDNA or gDNA used as material had been derived from T cells, B-cell-depleted T cells, or PBMCs.

Sequenced by immunoSEQ multiplex PCR; TCRdb stores in-frame clones only, minus some. The top ten clones hold roughly 5% of a sample with 200,000 to 250,000 clones, about 83% of them seen once. CDR3 length equals 14 residues. Germline trimming cut 4 bases from V and 3 bases from J; bases unmatched to any gene: 2. Germline CDR1 SGHRS, CDR2 YFSETQ. The sample consisted of peripheral blood. The receptor's source is a human donor in a cohort sampled during active COVID-19. The chain carries TRBV5-1 and TRBJ2-7; 12 nucleotides match TRBD2. DNA of the CDR3: TGCGCCAGCAGCATGACTAGCGGGGGCTACGAGCAGTACTTC. This codes for CASSMTSGGYEQYF.